This T cell receptor (beta chain) was recorded in a study of PD-L1 blockade in urothelial cancer. Study-wide background: Twenty-five of 29 patients were men who had bladder-origin urothelial cancer. Once treatment had started, blood was analyzed at 3 weeks (second dose) and again at 6 weeks.

The CDR3 totals 15 residues. The V and J ends lost 5 bases and 4 bases, in that order; junction bases with no gene match: 7. CDR1 SGHVS and CDR2 FNYEAQ come from the germline V gene. Time point meaning: pretreatment peripheral blood. In its sample, this clone was seen a few times. Using immunoSEQ multiplex PCR, the repertoire was profiled, and TCRdb retains in-frame clones only, with some absent. The profile shows under 55,000 clones, 70% to 90% of them singletons. The sequence derives from a donor at least 40 years old with urothelial cancer. The chain combines TRBV7-6 with TRBJ2-1; 8 bases agree with TRBD2. The sequences come from PBMCs, collected around atezolizumab (anti-PD-L1) treatment. CDR3 loop: CASSGRVAGYNEQFF. CDR3 in DNA: TGTGCCAGCAGCGGCCGGGTAGCGGGATACAATGAGCAGTTCTTC.